By frequency in the sample, the clone carrying this T cell receptor (beta chain) is medium-sized. Its specificity is unknown. Germline CDR1 reads SGHDT; CDR2 reads YYEEEE. The CDR3 spans 14 residues. V shed 0 bases and J shed 7 bases, with 11 bases lying between them. cDNA was made from about 480 ng RNA using alpha and beta constant primers. Separate chain-specific third strand synthesis with multiplexing indices produced the alpha and beta libraries. TCRdb fed the 5' RACE reads into MiXCR, producing one record per CDR3 protein. The table has under 8,500 distinct CDR3 sequences, approximately 11% seen once. The record originates from a study of HIV-infected patients and healthy controls. Overall study findings and caveats: CDR3 sharing between individuals was lower in HIV-infected patients than in healthy controls. HIV-associated CDR3 frequencies dropped significantly during therapy; CMV-associated ones, mostly rising, changed nonsignificantly.

The repertoire came from unfractionated whole blood and reflected all unsorted peripheral T cells. This sequence originates from an adult with HIV infection. The sequencing used blood, collected before antiretroviral therapy. This chain links TRBV5-6 with TRBJ1-3; no definite D call. CDR3 in amino acids: CASSLVGPLNTIYF. In DNA form, the CDR3 reads TGTGCCAGCAGCTTGGTCGGACCTTTGAACACCATATATTTT.